One and the same sample provided the 16 T cell receptor beta chains below, sequenced in a study of naive and memory T cell subsets. Four PCR rounds used nested alpha and beta constant region primers plus the SP2 primer. TCRdb reanalysed the UMI-ligation and nested PCR reads using MiXCR and keeps one entry per CDR3 protein. The sample records 35,000 to 40,000 distinct CDR3 sequences, about 10% being singletons. Treatment indicated: skin biopsy from PPD injection site in Mantoux-positive individual. A UMI-containing oligonucleotide was joined by 3' ligation to the TCR cDNA template. Sequences were derived from skin, sampled from a tuberculin skin test site. The receptors stem from an adult in good health.

A few counts support this clonotype. The chain joins TRBV15 to TRBJ2-7, with 8 bases aligning to TRBD1. Germline values: CDR1 LNHNV, CDR2 YYDKDF (reference sequence). V lost 3 bases and J lost 6; bases outside the gene matches: 4. The CDR3 loop spans 13 amino acids. In DNA form, the CDR3 reads TGTGCCACCAGCAGTCGACAGGGGTCCGAGCAGTACTTC. This gives the protein CATSSRQGSEQYF.

Many counts were recorded for this clonotype. V gene TRBV19 combines with J gene TRBJ2-1; TRBD1 aligns across 7 bases. With 4 bases clipped from V and 4 bases from J, the junction kept 10 bases outside the gene matches. The CDR3 has 16 amino acids. Germline CDR1 is LNHDA and CDR2 is SQIVND (reference sequence). The CDR3, as DNA: TGTGCCAGTAGTAGAGGACAGGCTCGTAAGTACAATGAGCAGTTCTTC. This translates into CASSRGQARKYNEQFF.

The chain recombines TRBV7-3 with TRBJ2-1, with 9 bases identical to TRBD2. The J segment lost 6 bases and the V segment lost 3 bases, leaving 12 bases of the junction unmatched. This CDR3 region has 17 residues. Germline V CDR1 and CDR2: SGHTA, FQGTGA. The CDR3 sequence is CASSFGGASGAGNEQFF. In DNA form, the CDR3 reads TGTGCCAGCAGCTTCGGCGGGGCTAGCGGGGCTGGCAATGAGCAGTTCTTC.

This clonotype was observed a few times. V usage is TRBV5-1 and J usage is TRBJ1-2; a weak D match, TRBD1 (5 bases). Trimming took 4 bases from V and 3 from J, leaving 10 bases between them. The CDR3 covers 13 residues. The germline V gene has CDR1 SGHRS and CDR2 YFSETQ. CDR3 sequence (DNA): TGCGCCAGCAGCCTGGTGGGGGACTATGGCTACACCTTC. This codes for CASSLVGDYGYTF.

This clonotype is medium-sized by share. The gene calls are TRBV7-8 and TRBJ2-7; 7 bases are a match to TRBD1. The CDR3 has 15 amino acids. CDR1 and CDR2 (germline): SGHVS, FQNEAQ. Trimming cost V 3 bases and J 2 bases; bases outside gene matches: 7. CDR3 sequence reads: CASSFGQGVAYEQYF. The CDR3 DNA reads as TGTGCCAGCAGCTTTGGGCAGGGGGTGGCCTACGAGCAGTACTTC.

In this sample, this clonotype turned up a few times. V usage is TRBV28 and J usage is TRBJ1-4; TRBD1 agrees at 8 bases. V gave up 3 bases and J gave up 0 bases; unmatched junction bases: 18. The CDR3 has 21 residues. Per the germline V gene, CDR1 is MDHEN and CDR2 is SYDVKM. CDR3 sequence: CASSFSPLDRVEGSTNEKLFF. The CDR3 DNA reads TGTGCCAGCAGTTTCTCGCCCCTGGACAGGGTGGAGGGTTCAACTAATGAAAAACTGTTTTTT.

By proportion, this clonotype is medium-sized. CDR3 protein: CASSRLPAQGRTEAFF. The CDR3 nucleotides are TGTGCCAGCAGTCGCCTACCCGCGCAGGGGCGTACTGAAGCTTTCTTT. The chain is built from TRBV6-4 and TRBJ1-1; a weak D match, TRBD1 (6 bases). V shed 5 bases and J shed 5 bases, with 21 bases lying between them. Looked up from germline, CDR1 is MRHNA and CDR2 is SNTAGT. CDR3 length: 16 amino acids.

Points on this clonotype: The germline gene is not matched at one end of the junction; a read error may be the cause. CDR3 sequence: CAGRGSSYEQYF. The CDR3 nucleotides read TGTGCCGGCAGGGGATCCTCCTACGAGCAGTACTTC. V usage is TRBV28 and J usage is TRBJ2-7, with D maybe TRBD1 (6 bases). This CDR3 contains 12 residues. CDR1 is MDHEN, CDR2 SYDVKM, per germline.

This clonotype was counted between two and nine times. The J gene is TRBJ1-3, the V gene TRBV12-3 or TRBV12-4; D is possibly TRBD1 (5 bases). V was shortened by 3 bases and J by 15 bases, with 9 bases between the two germline ends. The CDR3 covers 10 residues. This CDR3 reads CASSFDRSYF. CDR3 coding DNA: TGTGCCAGCAGTTTCGACAGATCATATTTT.

In the case of this clonotype: It may be a read error: a sequence one base away is much more abundant. The V gene is TRBV20-1, the J gene TRBJ2-1, with 8 bases fitting TRBD1. V lost 1 base to trimming and J lost 8 bases; unmatched junction nucleotides: 10. The CDR3 consists of 15 residues. Germline CDR1 reads DFQATT; CDR2 reads SNEGSKA (reference sequence). CDR3 coding DNA: TGCAGTGCTAGAGTAAGACAGGGGAGTTCCGATGAGCAGTTCTTC. Protein product: CSARVRQGSSDEQFF.

As concerns this clonotype: This sequence may be a read error, since a much larger clone differs from it by one base. V is TRBV20-1 and J is TRBJ1-1, with 7 bases aligning to TRBD1. There are 17 residues in the CDR3. The V gene end was trimmed by 0 bases and the J gene end by 1 base; junction bases not matched to a gene: 11. Germline lookup yields CDR1 DFQATT and CDR2 SNEGSKA (reference sequence). CDR3 DNA sequence: TGCAGTGCTAGAGACGGGGAAGGGGGCCCCAGGAACACTGAAGCTTTCTTT. Translation: CSARDGEGGPRNTEAFF.

V usage is TRBV7-8 and J usage is TRBJ1-2, with no clear D. This CDR3 has 13 residues. Trimming removed 4 bases from V and 8 bases from J, with 14 bases in between. In germline, CDR1 is SGHVS, CDR2 FQNEAQ. For the CDR3, the DNA is TGTGCCAGCAGCTCCAGCTGTCGTGGAGGCTACACCTTC. Encoded protein: CASSSSCRGGYTF.

This clonotype was observed at least ten times. The chain joins TRBV7-2 to TRBJ1-5; TRBD1 matches 7 bases. CDR1 is SGHTA, CDR2 FQGNSA, per germline. The CDR3 sequence is 15 residues long. Germline trimming cut 1 base from V and 6 bases from J; bases unmatched to any gene: 6. The CDR3 nucleotides are TGTGCCAGCAGCTTAGTTGGAGGGGGCGTTCAGCCCCAGCATTTT. Amino acid sequence: CASSLVGGGVQPQHF.

In this sample, this clonotype turned up a few times. The chain links TRBV3-1 to TRBJ2-7; D may be TRBD2 (5 bases). Germline assignment: CDR1 LGHDT and CDR2 YNNKEL (reference sequence). This CDR3 is 16 amino acids long. Trimming pared 1 base from V and 2 bases from J, leaving 15 bases between. In DNA form, the CDR3 reads TGTGCCAGCAGCCAAGTCCCTGGAGGTACAACCTACGAGCAGTACTTC. It codes for CASSQVPGGTTYEQYF.

The chain joins TRBV6-1 to TRBJ1-2; tentative D call: TRBD1 (6 bases). Looked up from germline, CDR1 is MNHNS and CDR2 is SASEGT. V lost 5 bases to trimming and J lost 4 bases, with 14 bases between them. This CDR3 has 14 amino acids. CDR3 coding DNA: TGTGCCAGCAGTACGCACAGGGAGGGCTATGGCTACACCTTC. Its protein product is CASSTHREGYGYTF.

Ten or more counts support this clonotype. This chain uses TRBV7-3 with TRBJ1-1, with TRBD1 matching 9 bases. The germline CDR1 and CDR2 sequences are SGHTA and FQGTGA. The CDR3 runs 13 residues. V shed 1 base, J shed 7 bases, and the junction held 1 base outside the gene matches. CDR3 amino acids: CASSLRDRDEAFF. The CDR3 nucleotides are TGTGCCAGCAGCTTAAGGGACAGGGATGAAGCTTTCTTT.